The 26 T cell receptor beta chains below were found in one sample sequenced in a study of PD-L1 blockade in urothelial cancer. The data were produced by immunoSEQ multiplex PCR, yet TCRdb's version contains in-frame clones alone and is incomplete. The table records approximately 90,000 clones, 90% of them present only once. Time point in this sample: pretreatment peripheral blood. Material: PBMCs, obtained around atezolizumab (anti-PD-L1) treatment. Every receptor here comes from a man in his 60s with urothelial cancer.

CDR3 in DNA: TGTGCCAGCAGTTACAACAGGGGAAGGGTCGGCACTGAAGCTTTCTTT. This gives the protein CASSYNRGRVGTEAFF. The J gene is TRBJ1-1, the V gene TRBV6-5; 7 nucleotides align to TRBD1. This CDR3 has 16 amino acids. J gave up 4 bases and V 2 bases, and 10 bases lay outside the gene matches. The germline V gene has CDR1 MNHEY and CDR2 SVGAGI.

The chain links TRBV7-3 to TRBJ2-7; D may be TRBD1 (5 bases). The CDR3 sequence is 13 residues long. The V end lost 0 bases, the J end lost 5 bases, and 8 bases lay between the germline ends. Germline CDR1 reads SGHTA; CDR2 reads FQGTGA. CDR3 sequence reads: CASSLTDMNEQYF. The CDR3 DNA reads TGTGCCAGCAGCTTAACGGACATGAACGAGCAGTACTTC.

The chain has TRBV10-3 and TRBJ1-4, with 7 bases aligning to TRBD1. Germline loops: CDR1 ENHRY, CDR2 SYGVKD. The CDR3 is made up of 17 amino acids. Germline trimming cut 4 bases from V and 7 bases from J; bases unmatched to any gene: 15. The CDR3 is CAISGGQESALGEKLFF. CDR3 coding DNA: TGTGCCATCAGTGGTGGACAGGAGTCGGCATTAGGTGAAAAACTGTTTTTT.

V and J are TRBV11-2 and TRBJ2-7, with 11 bases aligning to TRBD2. CDR3 length: 15 residues. J lost 2 bases, V lost 6 bases, and 6 bases had no gene match. CDR1 is SGHAT and CDR2 is FQNNGV in the germline V gene. The CDR3 bases are TGTGCCAGCAGTTCTACTAGCGGGGGACCCTACGAGCAGTACTTC. Amino acids: CASSSTSGGPYEQYF.

The rearrangement links TRBV2 to TRBJ2-7; TRBD2 agrees at 9 bases. CDR3 size: 16 residues. The V and J ends lost 3 bases and 2 bases, in that order; junction bases with no gene match: 8. From germline, CDR1 is SNHLY and CDR2 FYNNEI. CDR3 in amino acids: CASSEIWLAGPYEQYF. In nucleotides, the CDR3 is TGTGCCAGCAGTGAGATCTGGCTAGCGGGACCCTACGAGCAGTACTTC.

CDR3 sequence reads: CASSQDPIGGDTQYF. The CDR3 DNA reads as TGTGCCAGCAGCCAGGACCCTATAGGGGGAGATACGCAGTATTTT. V is TRBV4-2 and J is TRBJ2-3; weak D call: TRBD1 (6 bases). This CDR3 has 15 residues. The V end lost 3 bases, the J end lost 5 bases, and 15 bases lay between the germline ends. Germline V gene data show CDR1 as LGHNA and CDR2 as YNFKEQ.

The rearrangement joins TRBV5-4 to TRBJ2-7; TRBD1 is a possible D gene (6 bases). The CDR3 is 12 amino acids. Germline CDR1 is SGHNT and CDR2 is YYREEE (reference sequence). The V end lost 3 bases, the J end lost 3 bases, and 7 bases lay between the germline ends. CDR3 amino acids: CASSWDNYEQYF. The CDR3 DNA reads TGTGCCAGCAGCTGGGACAACTACGAGCAGTACTTC.

The chain joins TRBV5-1 to TRBJ2-2; D might be TRBD2 (5 bases). The CDR3 is 16 residues long. V was shortened by 4 bases and J by 3 bases, with 16 bases between the two germline ends. Germline loops: CDR1 SGHRS, CDR2 YFSETQ. CDR3 DNA: TGCGCCAGCAGCGCCGCCGCAGGACTTCACACCGGGGAGCTGTTTTTT. This encodes CASSAAAGLHTGELFF. The full variable domain, in which reference TRBV5-1 and TRBJ2-2 provide the parts outside the CDR3, is KAGVTQTPRYLIKTRGQQVTLSCSPISGHRSVSWYQQTPGQGLQFLFEYFSETQRNKGNFPGRFSGRQFSNSRSEMNVSTLELGDSALYLCASSAAAGLHTGELFFGEGSRLTVL.

The chain joins TRBV9 to TRBJ2-1; TRBD1 matches 8 bases. V trimming: 4 bases; J trimming: 6 bases; junction bases outside the gene matches: 6. CDR3 length: 14 amino acids. Germline CDR1 SGDLS, CDR2 YYNGEE. The CDR3 spells CASSPQTGGNEQFF. The CDR3 bases are TGTGCCAGCAGCCCGCAAACAGGGGGCAATGAGCAGTTCTTC.

A single count supports this clone. The chain recombines TRBV5-4 with TRBJ2-3; tentative D call: TRBD1 (6 bases). The CDR3 extends over 14 amino acids. Germline loops: CDR1 SGHNT, CDR2 YYREEE (reference sequence). The ends were cut back, 6 bases at V and 1 base at J, with 12 bases in the middle. CDR3 sequence (DNA): TGTGCCAGCAAACAGGGTTGGGGCACAGATACGCAGTATTTT. Translating it yields CASKQGWGTDTQYF. The full variable domain, its missing parts supplied by reference TRBV5-4 and TRBJ2-3, is ETGVTQSPTHLIKTRGQQVTLRCSSQSGHNTVSWYQQALGQGPQFIFQYYREEENGRGNFPPRFSGLQFPNYSSELNVNALELDDSALYLCASKQGWGTDTQYFGPGTRLTVL.

The V call is TRBV6-5, the J call TRBJ1-1, with a weak D call TRBD1 (6 bases). This CDR3 has 15 amino acids. Trimming took off 6 bases at V and 0 bases at J, with 14 bases between the two ends. Germline V lookup: CDR1 MNHEY, CDR2 SVGAGI. The chain's CDR3 is CASRVNRELNTEAFF. The CDR3 DNA sequence: TGTGCCAGCAGAGTTAACAGGGAATTGAACACTGAAGCTTTCTTT.

This clone was observed once. The chain is built from TRBV7-2 and TRBJ1-5, with D perhaps matching TRBD1 (6 bases). The germline gives CDR1 SGHTA, CDR2 FQGNSA. The CDR3 contains 15 residues. The V end was cut by 1 base, the J end by 6 bases, with 13 bases between. The CDR3 region has the DNA TGTGCCAGCAGCTTAGGGGCAGGGGTGGGTCAGCCCCAGCATTTT. It codes for CASSLGAGVGQPQHF.

The chain carries TRBV28 and TRBJ2-3; 9 positions agree with TRBD1. V was pared by 2 bases and J by 5 bases, with 5 bases of the junction left unmatched. CDR1 is MDHEN and CDR2 is SYDVKM in the germline V gene. The CDR3 runs to 15 residues. The CDR3 here is CASSLPGQGIDTQYF. CDR3 bases: TGTGCCAGCAGTTTACCCGGACAGGGGATAGATACGCAGTATTTT.

This chain joins TRBV9 and TRBJ1-2; D possibly corresponds to TRBD1 (5 bases). Germline V gives CDR1 SGDLS, CDR2 YYNGEE. Trimming took off 1 base at V and 3 bases at J, with 16 bases between the two ends. The CDR3 spans 16 residues. This CDR3 is CASSVSNWGSDYGYTF. The CDR3 DNA follows: TGTGCCAGCAGCGTATCTAATTGGGGCAGCGACTATGGCTACACCTTC. The whole variable domain, filled in from reference TRBV9 and TRBJ1-2, reads DSGVTQTPKHLITATGQRVTLRCSPRSGDLSVYWYQQSLDQGLQFLIQYYNGEERAKGNILERFSAQQFPDLHSELNLSSLELGDSALYFCASSVSNWGSDYGYTFGSGTRLTVV.

A single count supports this clone. The gene calls are TRBV19 and TRBJ2-2, with D possibly matching TRBD2 (6 bases). Looked up from germline, CDR1 is LNHDA and CDR2 is SQIVND (reference sequence). The CDR3 has 14 amino acids. The V end was cut by 3 bases, the J end by 7 bases, with 12 bases between. The CDR3 is CASSIGGVGGELFF. CDR3 nucleotides: TGTGCCAGTAGTATTGGCGGGGTCGGCGGGGAGCTGTTTTTT.

The DNA of the CDR3 is TGTGCCAGCAGGGGGCAGGGTACATTTCAGCCCCAGCATTTT. Protein: CASRGQGTFQPQHF. The chain links TRBV27 to TRBJ1-5; tentatively, D is TRBD1 (5 bases). The CDR3 is made up of 14 amino acids. CDR1 and CDR2 (germline): MNHEY, SMNVEV (reference sequence). V lost 6 bases to trimming and J lost 6 bases, with 15 bases between them.

The chain uses TRBV4-1 and TRBJ2-1; weak D call: TRBD2 (6 bases). The CDR3 covers 14 residues. Trimming left V 0 bases short and J 3 bases short, with 6 bases between. CDR1 MGHRA and CDR2 YSYEKL come from the germline V gene. CDR3 DNA: TGCGCCAGCAGCCAAGAGGACTACTACAATGAGCAGTTCTTC. Protein product: CASSQEDYYNEQFF.

The chain is built from TRBV4-2 and TRBJ2-3, with 7 bases fitting TRBD2. This CDR3 spans 17 amino acids. The V gene end was trimmed by 6 bases and the J gene end by 0 bases; junction bases not matched to a gene: 12. Germline V gene sequence: CDR1 LGHNA, CDR2 YNFKEQ. The chain's CDR3 is CASRGGERELSTDTQYF. The CDR3 region has the DNA TGTGCCAGCAGGGGGGGGGAGCGGGAACTTAGCACAGATACGCAGTATTTT.

The chain couples TRBV30 to TRBJ1-2; 7 bases line up with TRBD1. The V gene end was trimmed by 7 bases and the J gene end by 2 bases; junction bases not matched to a gene: 7. The CDR3 consists of 13 residues. Germline V gene sequence: CDR1 GTSNPN, CDR2 SVGIG (reference sequence). As DNA, the CDR3 is TGTGCCTTTGCACAGGGGACGAACTATGGCTACACCTTC. Its translation is CAFAQGTNYGYTF.

V and J are TRBV9 and TRBJ2-1; 7 nucleotides match TRBD2. V was clipped by 0 bases and J by 7 bases; unmatched bases: 7. CDR3 length: 15 amino acids. The V gene's germline CDR1 is SGDLS and CDR2 YYNGEE. CDR3 nucleotide sequence: TGTGCCAGCAGCGTAGCGGCGGGAGTGTATAATGAGCAGTTCTTC. Protein product: CASSVAAGVYNEQFF.

The V gene is TRBV11-3, the J gene TRBJ2-7, with TRBD2 matching 11 bases. After removal of 5 bases from V and 5 bases from J, the junction contained 17 bases not matched to a gene. The CDR3 loop spans 18 amino acids. Germline assignment: CDR1 SGHNT and CDR2 YENEEA. CDR3 sequence (DNA): TGTGCCAGCAGCCCCCCTGGGCCCTTAGCGGGAGGGCCCCACGAGCAGTACTTC. Its translation: CASSPPGPLAGGPHEQYF.

J is TRBJ2-3 and V is TRBV5-6; a weak D match, TRBD1 (5 bases). The germline V gene has CDR1 SGHDT and CDR2 YYEEEE. Trimming left V 0 bases short and J 4 bases short, with 12 bases between. The CDR3 runs to 15 residues. The CDR3 DNA is TGTGCCAGCAGCTTGGCCGCCAGGGCCTCAGATACGCAGTATTTT. Amino acids: CASSLAARASDTQYF. Full variable domain (missing parts from reference TRBV5-6 and TRBJ2-3): DAGVTQSPTHLIKTRGQQVTLRCSPKSGHDTVSWYQQALGQGPQFIFQYYEEEERQRGNFPDRFSGHQFPNYSSELNVNALLLGDSALYLCASSLAARASDTQYFGPGTRLTVL.

The genes are TRBV2 and TRBJ1-6, with TRBD1 matching over 7 bases. There are 15 residues in the CDR3. From germline, CDR1 is SNHLY and CDR2 FYNNEI. The V and J ends lost 5 bases and 6 bases, in that order; junction bases with no gene match: 7. CDR3 loop: CASSRDRTVNSPLHF. The CDR3 DNA reads TGTGCCAGCAGTAGGGACAGAACAGTTAATTCACCCCTCCACTTT.

V is TRBV4-2 and J is TRBJ1-2; the D is unclear. V lost 1 base to trimming and J lost 6 bases, with 15 bases between them. Germline V CDR1 and CDR2: LGHNA, YNFKEQ. This CDR3 region has 15 residues. The CDR3 is CASSQVDILVDGYTF. The CDR3 DNA reads TGTGCCAGCAGCCAAGTCGACATCTTGGTGGATGGCTACACCTTC.

V and J are TRBV29-1 and TRBJ1-3; tentatively, D is TRBD1 (6 bases). CDR3 length equals 13 residues. Germline CDR1 SQVTM, CDR2 ANQGSEA. The germline V and J ends were trimmed by 7 bases and 1 base, with 11 bases remaining between them. For the CDR3, the DNA is TGCAGCGGTCAAACAGGGTCTGGAAACACCATATATTTT. This encodes CSGQTGSGNTIYF.

This chain uses TRBV28 with TRBJ2-7; D might be TRBD1 (6 bases). The CDR3 totals 14 residues. Looked up from germline, CDR1 is MDHEN and CDR2 is SYDVKM. With 3 bases removed from V and 6 bases from J, the gap between germline ends came to 15 bases. The CDR3 DNA reads TGTGCCAGCAGTTTGATACAGGGCTTCCGCGAGCAGTACTTC. This gives the protein CASSLIQGFREQYF.